This T cell receptor beta chain was observed in a study of tumor-infiltrating lymphocytes in primary liver carcinoma. Unsorted whole blood yielded blood RNA, and germline DNA was extracted as well. Peripheral blood, around 4 milliliters, was collected prior to surgery. From approximately 500 ng total RNA, TCR beta cDNA was generated with a primer in the constant region. Generation of the TCR beta libraries relied on three nested multiplex PCR rounds using slightly modified ARM-PCR. From the multiplex PCR reads, TCRdb called clonotypes with MiXCR, one entry per CDR3 protein. The table records about 200,000 distinct CDR3 sequences, 65% of them present only once. This clonotype was seen many times. The receptor's source is a woman aged 55 to 70 with primary liver carcinoma and hepatitis B virus infection. Sequenced material: peripheral blood.

CDR3 bases: TGTGCCATCAGTGGAGCGGCCCTGACGGAGACCCAGTACTTC. The encoded protein is CAISGAALTETQYF. This chain uses TRBV10-3 with TRBJ2-5, with D tentatively TRBD2 (5 bases). Trimming took 4 bases from V and 5 from J, leaving 14 bases between them. In germline, CDR1 is ENHRY, CDR2 SYGVKD. This CDR3 is built from 14 residues.